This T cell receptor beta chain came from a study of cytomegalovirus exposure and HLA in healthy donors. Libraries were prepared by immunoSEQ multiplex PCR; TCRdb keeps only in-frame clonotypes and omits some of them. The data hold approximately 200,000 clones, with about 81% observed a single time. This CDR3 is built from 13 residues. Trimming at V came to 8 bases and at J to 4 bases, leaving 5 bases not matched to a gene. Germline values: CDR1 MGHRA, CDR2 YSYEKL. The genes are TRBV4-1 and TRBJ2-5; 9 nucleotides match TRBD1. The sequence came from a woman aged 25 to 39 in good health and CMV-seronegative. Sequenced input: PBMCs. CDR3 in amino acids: CASGRGQGETQYF. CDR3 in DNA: TGCGCCAGCGGAAGGGGACAGGGAGAGACCCAGTACTTC.